Listed below are T cell receptor beta chains from one sample, sequenced in a study of sequential checkpoint blockade in melanoma. The method was immunoSEQ multiplex PCR; TCRdb's version includes in-frame clones alone and lacks a portion of them. The sample holds tens of thousands of clones; around 80% are singletons and the top ten take approximately 30%. Here the sequenced sample was CD8+ T cells sorted from blood (inferred from file names), taken from a patient given nivolumab and ipilimumab in sequence. These receptors were taken from a human donor with melanoma. Each CDR3 is given with its conserved first and last residue. The order of the fields is CDR3 protein, V gene, D gene, J gene. The D gene is left open where the match is weak.

CDR3aa: CASSVGQGRNTIYF
v_gene: TRBV9
d_gene: TRBD1
j_gene: TRBJ1-3

CDR3aa: CASSLAGSQETQYF
v_gene: TRBV7-6
d_gene: NA
j_gene: TRBJ2-5

CDR3aa: CASTIADREVYEQYF
v_gene: TRBV7-2
d_gene: TRBD1
j_gene: TRBJ2-7

CDR3aa: CASRDRGEAFF
v_gene: TRBV2
d_gene: TRBD1
j_gene: TRBJ1-1

CDR3aa: CASNRFSGANVLTF
v_gene: TRBV5-1
d_gene: NA
j_gene: TRBJ2-6

CDR3aa: CASSLDRGLYEQYF
v_gene: TRBV5-4
d_gene: NA
j_gene: TRBJ2-7

CDR3aa: CASSQESGRARAGELFF
v_gene: TRBV4-3
d_gene: TRBD2
j_gene: TRBJ2-2

CDR3aa: CASRPNRGIYNEQFF
v_gene: TRBV27
d_gene: NA
j_gene: TRBJ2-1

CDR3aa: CASSFTGYNQPQHF
v_gene: TRBV28
d_gene: NA
j_gene: TRBJ1-5

CDR3aa: CARSATGEEQYF
v_gene: TRBV7-5
d_gene: NA
j_gene: TRBJ2-7

CDR3aa: CASTGHSSYNEQFF
v_gene: TRBV27
d_gene: NA
j_gene: TRBJ2-1

CDR3aa: CASSVDSGFKTDTQYF
v_gene: TRBV9
d_gene: NA
j_gene: TRBJ2-3

CDR3aa: CASSVGTLAPRLFF
v_gene: TRBV5-1
d_gene: NA
j_gene: TRBJ2-2

CDR3aa: CASSGTFGGQTYEQYF
v_gene: TRBV2
d_gene: NA
j_gene: TRBJ2-7